This TCR beta chain was sequenced for a study of naive and memory T cell subsets. The library had UMIs added by 3' ligation of an oligonucleotide to TCR cDNA. Ligated cDNA underwent four rounds of PCR with nested alpha and beta constant region primers and SP2. Blood and skin TCR RNA was reverse transcribed with alpha and beta constant primers. TCRdb reprocessed the 5' RACE reads with MiXCR, giving one entry per CDR3 protein. This table holds 55,000 to 70,000 distinct CDR3 sequences, 7.6% found once. Germline trimming cut 3 bases from V and 4 bases from J; bases unmatched to any gene: 5. Germline V gene lookup returns CDR1 SGHAT and CDR2 FQNNGV. The CDR3 is 14 amino acids.

This sequence joins TRBV11-2 and TRBJ2-7; 8 bases are a match to TRBD2. The sequence was obtained from a female donor in good health. CDR3 sequence reads: CASSLAGGMYEQYF. The CDR3 DNA is TGTGCCAGCAGCTTGGCGGGGGGCATGTACGAGCAGTACTTC.